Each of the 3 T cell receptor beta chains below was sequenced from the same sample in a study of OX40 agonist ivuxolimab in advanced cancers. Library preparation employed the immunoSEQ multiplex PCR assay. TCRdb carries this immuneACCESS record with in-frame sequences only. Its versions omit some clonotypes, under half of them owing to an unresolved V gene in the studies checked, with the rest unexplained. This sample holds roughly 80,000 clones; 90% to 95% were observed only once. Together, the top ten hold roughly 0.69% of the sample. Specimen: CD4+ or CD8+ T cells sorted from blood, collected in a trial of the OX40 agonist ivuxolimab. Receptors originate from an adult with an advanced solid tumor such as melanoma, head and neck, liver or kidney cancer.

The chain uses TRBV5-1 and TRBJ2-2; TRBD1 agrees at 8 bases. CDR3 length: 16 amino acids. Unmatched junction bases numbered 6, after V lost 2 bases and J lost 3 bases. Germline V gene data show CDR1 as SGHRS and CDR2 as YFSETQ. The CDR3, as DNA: TGCGCCAGCAGCTTACGGGGACAGGCTGACACCGGGGAGCTGTTTTTT. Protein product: CASSLRGQADTGELFF.

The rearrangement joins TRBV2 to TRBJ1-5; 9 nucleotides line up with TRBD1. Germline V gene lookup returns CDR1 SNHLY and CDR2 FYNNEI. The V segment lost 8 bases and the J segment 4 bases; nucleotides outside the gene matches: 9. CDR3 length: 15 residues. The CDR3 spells CASDLQGAKNQPQHF. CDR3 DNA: TGTGCCAGCGATTTACAGGGGGCTAAAAATCAGCCCCAGCATTTT.

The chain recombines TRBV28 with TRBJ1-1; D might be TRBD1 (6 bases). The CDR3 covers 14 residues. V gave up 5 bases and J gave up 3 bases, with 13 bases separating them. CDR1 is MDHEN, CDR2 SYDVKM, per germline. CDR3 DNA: TGTGCCAGCAGTCCTACTGCAGGGGACACTGAAGCTTTCTTT. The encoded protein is CASSPTAGDTEAFF.